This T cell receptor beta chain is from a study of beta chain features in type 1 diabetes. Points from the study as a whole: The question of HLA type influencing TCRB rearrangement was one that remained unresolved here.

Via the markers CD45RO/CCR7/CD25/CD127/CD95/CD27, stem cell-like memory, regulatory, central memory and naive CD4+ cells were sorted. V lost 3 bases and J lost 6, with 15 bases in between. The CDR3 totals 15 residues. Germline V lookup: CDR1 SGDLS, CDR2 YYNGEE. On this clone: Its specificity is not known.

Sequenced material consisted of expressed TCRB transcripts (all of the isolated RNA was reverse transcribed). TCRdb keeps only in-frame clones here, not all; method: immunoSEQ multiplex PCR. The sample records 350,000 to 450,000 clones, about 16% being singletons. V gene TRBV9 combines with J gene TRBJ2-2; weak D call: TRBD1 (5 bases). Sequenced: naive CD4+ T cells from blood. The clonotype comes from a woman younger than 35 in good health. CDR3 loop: CASSELQDYPGELFF. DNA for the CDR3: TGTGCCAGCAGCGAACTACAGGATTACCCCGGGGAGCTGTTTTTT.